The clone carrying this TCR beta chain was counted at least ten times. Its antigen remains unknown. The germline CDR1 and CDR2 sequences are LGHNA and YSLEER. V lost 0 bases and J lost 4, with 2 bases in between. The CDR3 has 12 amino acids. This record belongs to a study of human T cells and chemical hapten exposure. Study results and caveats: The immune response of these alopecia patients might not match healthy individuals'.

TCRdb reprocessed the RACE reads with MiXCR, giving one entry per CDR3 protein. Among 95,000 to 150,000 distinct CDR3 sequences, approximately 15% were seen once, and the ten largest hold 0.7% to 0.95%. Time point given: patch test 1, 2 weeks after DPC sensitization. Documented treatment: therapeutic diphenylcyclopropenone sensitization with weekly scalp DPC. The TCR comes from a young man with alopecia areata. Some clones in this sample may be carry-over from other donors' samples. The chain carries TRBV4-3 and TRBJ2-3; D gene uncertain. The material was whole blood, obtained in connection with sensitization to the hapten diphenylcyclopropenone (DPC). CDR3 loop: CASSQEPDTQYF. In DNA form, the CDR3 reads TGCGCCAGCAGCCAAGAACCAGATACGCAGTATTTT.